This TCR beta chain was found in a study of identifying expanded T cells in peripheral blood. Study conclusions and caveats: Variance in clone template counts between roughly 2-week samples significantly increased with total template count across all healthy donors.

Turning to this clone: Its antigen is currently unknown.

Sequencing was performed with immunoSEQ multiplex PCR; in TCRdb, only in-frame clones are kept and a portion is missing. In the table there are under 150,000 clones, about 88% of which are singletons. Sequenced sample: blood. The TCR was taken from a person between 18 and 69 years old in good health.

The CDR3 DNA reads TGTGCCAGCACCTACGGTGAAAAACTGTTTTTT. Encoded protein: CASTYGEKLFF. The chain links TRBV28 to TRBJ1-4; the D is unclear. The CDR3 is 11 amino acids. Germline lookup yields CDR1 MDHEN and CDR2 SYDVKM. Trimming pared 7 bases from V and 7 bases from J, leaving 7 bases between.